The clone carrying this T cell receptor (beta chain) was detected ten times or more. This specimen belongs to a study of blood T cells in healthy people across ages. A sample-barcoded 5' primer and a J-beta primer mix were used in a second PCR of about 7 to 11 cycles. A 12-random-nucleotide template-switch adaptor tagged each cDNA molecule. Each CDR3 protein gets one entry after TCRdb re-called the 5' RACE reads with MiXCR. This sample has about 930,000 distinct CDR3 sequences, with almost 30% found just once. The CDR3 consists of 17 residues. V was clipped by 2 bases and J by 5 bases; unmatched bases: 15. Germline V gene sequence: CDR1 MDHEN, CDR2 SYDVKM. These data were also reused for a study on T cells of mothers and their children. That paper notes: The people who donated were three healthy Caucasian mothers and their six children.

This chain joins TRBV28 and TRBJ2-7; 7 bases are shared with TRBD1. The source of this sequence is a woman aged 35 to 49 in good health. What was sequenced was blood. This chain's CDR3 is CASSLGQAGAFRDEQYF. In nucleotides, the CDR3 is TGTGCCAGCAGTTTAGGACAGGCCGGGGCTTTTAGGGACGAGCAGTACTTC.